Listed below are T cell receptor beta chains from one sample, sequenced in a study of regulatory T cells in long-lasting Graves disease. One entry per CDR3 protein, called by TCRdb with MiXCR from the multiplex PCR reads. The sample consists of about 430,000 distinct CDR3 sequences, approximately 16% of them appearing once. The sample was also reused in another study, on T cells in Graves' hyperthyroidism and ophthalmopathy.

The starting material was peripheral blood mononuclear cells (PBMCs), obtained at new diagnosis, from a patient treated with antithyroid drugs. All receptors come from a middle-aged woman with Graves disease. The CDR3 runs from the conserved cysteine through the conserved F or W. Each record gives: D gene, clone size, V gene, J gene, CDR3 DNA, CDR3 protein. The D gene is left open where the match is weak. A clone size is listed for some rows: how often the clone was seen (once, few, many), or a class if it is expanded.

D gene: NA
clone size: NA
V gene: TRBV27
J gene: TRBJ1-6
CDR3 DNA: TGTGCCAGCAGTTCACAGGGAGGGGAATATAATTCACCCCTCCACTTT
CDR3 protein: CASSSQGGEYNSPLHF

D gene: TRBD2
clone size: many
V gene: TRBV19
J gene: TRBJ2-1
CDR3 DNA: TGTGCCAGTAGGCATCTAGCGGAGGGCTACAATGAGCAGTTCTTC
CDR3 protein: CASRHLAEGYNEQFF

D gene: TRBD2
clone size: few
V gene: TRBV24-1
J gene: TRBJ2-1
CDR3 DNA: TGTGCCACCGCATTAGGGGAGGGAGGAAGGAGAAATGAGCAGTTCTTC
CDR3 protein: CATALGEGGRRNEQFF

D gene: NA
clone size: many
V gene: TRBV12-3/TRBV12-4
J gene: TRBJ2-7
CDR3 DNA: TGTGCCAGCAGTCCCCCCTTTGGCGAGCAGTACTTC
CDR3 protein: CASSPPFGEQYF

D gene: TRBD1
clone size: NA
V gene: TRBV6-2/TRBV6-3
J gene: TRBJ2-2
CDR3 DNA: TGTGCCAGCAATACAGGGGGCGGCACCGGGGAGCTGTTTTTT
CDR3 protein: CASNTGGGTGELFF

D gene: TRBD2
clone size: many
V gene: TRBV27
J gene: TRBJ2-1
CDR3 DNA: TGTGCCAGCAGTATAGCGGGCCCCAGCTCCTACAATGAGCAGTTCTTC
CDR3 protein: CASSIAGPSSYNEQFF

D gene: TRBD1
clone size: many
V gene: TRBV12-3/TRBV12-4
J gene: TRBJ2-5
CDR3 DNA: TGTGCCAGCAGTCGACAGGGGGCGGGTGAGACCCAGTACTTC
CDR3 protein: CASSRQGAGETQYF

D gene: TRBD2
clone size: many
V gene: TRBV5-1
J gene: TRBJ2-1
CDR3 DNA: TGCGCCAGCTCAGGAGGGAGGGCCTCCTACAATGAGCAGTTCTTC
CDR3 protein: CASSGGRASYNEQFF

D gene: NA
clone size: many
V gene: TRBV28
J gene: TRBJ2-7
CDR3 DNA: TGTGCCAGCAGTTTCGGACATCCTGGAGAGCAGTACTTC
CDR3 protein: CASSFGHPGEQYF

D gene: NA
clone size: many
V gene: TRBV2
J gene: TRBJ2-3
CDR3 DNA: TGTGCCAGGAGGGTCACAGATACGCAGTATTTT
CDR3 protein: CARRVTDTQYF

D gene: NA
clone size: many
V gene: TRBV28
J gene: TRBJ2-3
CDR3 DNA: TGTGCCAGCAGTTTCGTCAGCGTCCTTAGCACAGATACGCAGTATTTT
CDR3 protein: CASSFVSVLSTDTQYF

D gene: TRBD2
clone size: many
V gene: TRBV7-9
J gene: TRBJ2-7
CDR3 DNA: TGTGCCAGCAGCTTAGGATCTTCCGTAGCGGGATCGATCTACGAGCAGTACTTC
CDR3 protein: CASSLGSSVAGSIYEQYF

D gene: TRBD2
clone size: many
V gene: TRBV27
J gene: TRBJ2-1
CDR3 DNA: TGTGCCAGCAGTTTATTCGGGACTAGCTCCTACAATGAGCAGTTCTTC
CDR3 protein: CASSLFGTSSYNEQFF

D gene: TRBD1
clone size: NA
V gene: TRBV3-1
J gene: TRBJ1-6
CDR3 DNA: TGTGCCAGCAGCCCAACCACAGGGGTGCGTTCACCCCTCCACTTT
CDR3 protein: CASSPTTGVRSPLHF

D gene: NA
clone size: many
V gene: TRBV11-2
J gene: TRBJ1-2
CDR3 DNA: TGTGCCATCAGGGAGCCCTCCGGCTATGGCTACACCTTC
CDR3 protein: CAIREPSGYGYTF

D gene: NA
clone size: many
V gene: TRBV28
J gene: TRBJ2-7
CDR3 DNA: TGTGCCAGCAGACAAAGGGCGGGAGAGCAGTACTTC
CDR3 protein: CASRQRAGEQYF

D gene: NA
clone size: many
V gene: TRBV19
J gene: TRBJ1-1
CDR3 DNA: TGTGCCAGTAGTACGGGGGACGCATATGGAACTGAAGCTTTCTTT
CDR3 protein: CASSTGDAYGTEAFF

D gene: NA
clone size: few
V gene: TRBV10-2
J gene: TRBJ2-7
CDR3 DNA: TGCGCCAGCAGTCAACCGAACCACTACGAGCAGTACTTC
CDR3 protein: CASSQPNHYEQYF

D gene: TRBD2
clone size: many
V gene: TRBV20-1
J gene: TRBJ2-7
CDR3 DNA: TGCAGTGCTAGAGAGGCGGGAGACTACGAGCAGTACTTC
CDR3 protein: CSAREAGDYEQYF

D gene: TRBD2
clone size: NA
V gene: TRBV2
J gene: TRBJ2-6
CDR3 DNA: TGTGCCAGCAGTGCGGCGGGGGGCCGCGCCAACACCGGGCTGTGCTCTGGGGCCAACGTCCTGACTTTC
CDR3 protein: CASSAAGGRANTGLCSGANVLTF

D gene: NA
clone size: many
V gene: TRBV18
J gene: TRBJ2-1
CDR3 DNA: TGTGCCAGCTCACCCGAAGGGTCGGGGTTCGGGCAGTTCTTC
CDR3 protein: CASSPEGSGFGQFF

D gene: NA
clone size: once
V gene: TRBV6-1
J gene: TRBJ2-2
CDR3 DNA: TGTGCCAGCAGACGCTCTTCCGCCGGGGAGCTGTTTTTT
CDR3 protein: CASRRSSAGELFF

D gene: TRBD1
clone size: few
V gene: TRBV20-1
J gene: TRBJ1-6
CDR3 DNA: TGCAGTGCTAACCCGGGACAGGGATCAGGTTCACCCCTCCACTTT
CDR3 protein: CSANPGQGSGSPLHF

D gene: NA
clone size: few
V gene: TRBV29-1
J gene: TRBJ2-1
CDR3 DNA: TGCAGCGTTGTTTGGGGAAGTACACGCTCCTACAATGAGCAGTTCTTC
CDR3 protein: CSVVWGSTRSYNEQFF

D gene: NA
clone size: NA
V gene: TRBV6-2/TRBV6-3
J gene: TRBJ1-4
CDR3 DNA: TGTGCCAGCAGACAGGTTTCAAATGAAAAACTGTTTTTT
CDR3 protein: CASRQVSNEKLFF

D gene: NA
clone size: few
V gene: TRBV3-1
J gene: TRBJ1-2
CDR3 DNA: TGTGCCAGCAGCCAAGATAACAAGGTATTGAATGGCTACACCTTC
CDR3 protein: CASSQDNKVLNGYTF